These 25 T cell receptor beta chains were sequenced from one sample in a study of blood T cells in healthy people across ages. Together with a sample-barcoded 5' primer, a J-beta primer mix was included in a second PCR lasting about 6 to 11 cycles. One entry per CDR3 protein results from TCRdb running MiXCR on the 5' RACE reads. The sample has 1.5 million to 2 million distinct CDR3 sequences; 28% are singletons. The material sequenced was blood. All receptors come from a woman in her twenties or thirties in good health.

This clonotype showed up just a few times. The chain joins TRBV5-1 to TRBJ2-7; D unclear. Germline CDR1 SGHRS, CDR2 YFSETQ. CDR3 length: 12 residues. The ends were cut back, 3 bases at V and 4 bases at J, with 8 bases in the middle. The CDR3 spells CASSSFEYEQYF. DNA for the CDR3: TGCGCCAGCAGCTCCTTTGAGTACGAGCAGTACTTC.

There are many counts of this clonotype. This chain connects TRBV20-1 to TRBJ2-3, with 8 bases lining up with TRBD2. This CDR3 contains 14 residues. After removal of 6 bases from V and 0 bases from J, the junction contained 5 bases not matched to a gene. CDR1 and CDR2 from the germline V gene are DFQATT and SNEGSKA (reference sequence). This CDR3 reads CSAPGTRSTDTQYF. Written as DNA, the CDR3 is TGCAGTGCGCCCGGGACTAGGAGCACAGATACGCAGTATTTT.

The chain combines TRBV6-6 with TRBJ1-2; a possible D gene is TRBD1 (5 bases). V dropped 6 bases and J dropped 0 bases, with 14 bases sitting between them. Germline-derived CDR1 and CDR2 are MNHNY and SVGAGI (reference sequence). The CDR3 contains 15 residues. DNA of the CDR3: TGTGCCAGCAGGCCTGGGGGTAGCCCTAACTATGGCTACACCTTC. This sequence encodes CASRPGGSPNYGYTF.

This clonotype was seen more than once but under ten times. The chain carries TRBV7-2 and TRBJ2-7; D perhaps matches TRBD2 (6 bases). The CDR3 loop spans 13 amino acids. The ends were cut back, 5 bases at V and 3 bases at J, with 11 bases in the middle. From germline, CDR1 is SGHTA and CDR2 FQGNSA. CDR3 sequence: CASSPAGLYEQYF. CDR3 coding DNA: TGTGCCAGCAGCCCGGCGGGGCTCTACGAGCAGTACTTC.

This clonotype was observed many times. Here the CDR3 DNA reads TGTGCCAGCAGCCCCGGGACTAGCCCCCACGAGCAGTACTTC. Translating it yields CASSPGTSPHEQYF. The chain carries TRBV7-9 and TRBJ2-7; 9 bases are shared with TRBD2. Looked up from germline, CDR1 is SEHNR and CDR2 is FQNEAQ (reference sequence). The CDR3 length is 14 residues. After removal of 5 bases from V and 5 bases from J, the junction contained 7 bases not matched to a gene.

CDR3 amino acids: CASSSWALNSPLHF. CDR3 coding DNA: TGTGCCAGCAGTTCCTGGGCTTTGAATTCACCCCTCCACTTT. The V and J genes are TRBV28 and TRBJ1-6; D is unclear. V was trimmed by 4 bases and J by 7 bases, leaving 11 bases between them. Looked up from germline, CDR1 is MDHEN and CDR2 is SYDVKM. The CDR3 spans 14 residues.

The chain uses TRBV20-1 and TRBJ1-5; D unresolved. V was cut by 3 bases and J by 4 bases, with 10 bases left in between. This CDR3 comprises 13 residues. Looked up from germline, CDR1 is DFQATT and CDR2 is SNEGSKA (reference sequence). The CDR3 protein is CSASGPPNQPQHF. The CDR3 DNA follows: TGCAGTGCTAGCGGCCCTCCAAATCAGCCCCAGCATTTT.

The V call is TRBV29-1, the J call TRBJ1-1, with D unclear. Germline lookup yields CDR1 SQVTM and CDR2 ANQGSEA. The V gene lost 3 bases and the J gene lost 2 bases, with 10 bases spanning the gap. The CDR3 totals 13 residues. As DNA, the CDR3 is TGCAGCGTTGACTCAAGGGAAAACACTGAAGCTTTCTTT. The encoded protein is CSVDSRENTEAFF. The full variable domain, in which reference TRBV29-1 and TRBJ1-1 provide the parts outside the CDR3, is SAVISQKPSRDICQRGTSLTIQCQVDSQVTMMFWYRQQPGQSLTLIATANQGSEATYESGFVIDKFPISRPNLTFSTLTVSNMSPEDSSIYLCSVDSRENTEAFFGQGTRLTVV.

The chain uses TRBV6-6 and TRBJ2-5; D is possibly TRBD2 (5 bases). This CDR3 is built from 13 residues. Germline V CDR1 and CDR2: MNHNY, SVGAGI (reference sequence). V lost 2 bases to trimming and J lost 5 bases, with 9 bases between them. The CDR3 protein is CASSYGWRETQYF. The CDR3 DNA follows: TGTGCCAGCAGTTACGGCTGGAGGGAGACCCAGTACTTC.

About this clonotype: Just one base apart from a much larger clone, this may be a read error. This chain links TRBV5-1 with TRBJ2-4; 8 bases are shared with TRBD1. The J call may be in error: the DNA end matches TRBJ2-7 better. From germline, CDR1 is SGHRS and CDR2 YFSETQ. The CDR3 is made up of 23 amino acids. The CDR3 protein is CASSFLHHIRFPSNPGQDYEQYF. CDR3 bases: TGCGCCAGCAGCTTTCTCCACCACATCAGATTTCCCTCCAACCCGGGACAGGACTACGAGCAGTACTTC.

In this sample, this clonotype turned up a few times. The chain is built from TRBV7-6 and TRBJ2-1, with TRBD1 matching 7 bases. CDR3 length equals 15 residues. Germline lookup yields CDR1 SGHVS and CDR2 FNYEAQ. V lost 4 bases to trimming and J lost 3 bases; unmatched junction nucleotides: 6. The CDR3 is CASSSGQSHYNEQFF. CDR3 nucleotides: TGTGCCAGCAGCTCGGGACAGAGCCACTACAATGAGCAGTTCTTC. Filled out from reference TRBV7-6 and TRBJ2-1, the complete variable domain reads GAGVSQSPRYKVTKRGQDVALRCDPISGHVSLYWYRQALGQGPEFLTYFNYEAQQDKSGLPNDRFSAERPEGSISTLTIQRTEQRDSAMYRCASSSGQSHYNEQFFGPGTRLTVL.

There are a few counts of this clonotype. This chain uses TRBV4-2 with TRBJ2-4; D remains unclear. TRBJ2-7 explains the end of the DNA better; the J call may be wrong. The CDR3 is 13 amino acids. In germline, CDR1 is LGHNA, CDR2 YNFKEQ. The CDR3 spells CASSRSGYSEQYF. CDR3 nucleotides: TGTGCCAGCAGCCGAAGTGGCTACTCCGAGCAGTACTTC.

The table lists this clonotype with a few counts. The chain combines TRBV20-1 with TRBJ2-7; D is uncertain. Deletions cut 2 bases from V and 3 bases from J, with 23 bases between. This CDR3 is built from 17 residues. The germline V gene has CDR1 DFQATT and CDR2 SNEGSKA (reference sequence). This chain's CDR3 is CSARLGWDIRKNYEQYF. CDR3 DNA: TGCAGTGCTAGACTCGGCTGGGATATTAGAAAAAACTACGAGCAGTACTTC.

A few counts support this clonotype. CDR3 in DNA: TGTGCCAGCAGTTTATTCGGGACCGACTATGGCTACACCTTC. Its translation is CASSLFGTDYGYTF. V usage is TRBV27 and J usage is TRBJ1-2; D is possibly TRBD1 (5 bases). The germline V and J ends were trimmed by 1 base and 3 bases, with 9 bases remaining between them. CDR1 and CDR2 (germline): MNHEY, SMNVEV (reference sequence). CDR3 length: 14 amino acids.

This clonotype has more than one count but fewer than ten. This sequence joins TRBV9 and TRBJ2-6, with TRBD2 as a possible D gene (6 bases). V lost 3 bases and J lost 3, with 16 bases in between. Per germline, CDR1 SGDLS and CDR2 YYNGEE. This CDR3 has 17 amino acids. For the CDR3, the DNA is TGTGCCAGCAGCGACTCGGTGGAGGGCGTTGGGGCCAACGTCCTGACTTTC. This sequence encodes CASSDSVEGVGANVLTF.

This clonotype occurred a few times. This chain connects TRBV20-1 to TRBJ2-7; 7 positions agree with TRBD1. CDR3 length: 15 amino acids. V trimming: 3 bases; J trimming: 0 bases; junction bases outside the gene matches: 8. Germline V gene data show CDR1 as DFQATT and CDR2 as SNEGSKA (reference sequence). The chain's CDR3 is CSARRGQLRSYEQYF. DNA for the CDR3: TGCAGTGCTAGGAGGGGACAGCTACGCTCCTACGAGCAGTACTTC.

In this sample, this clonotype turned up many times. The chain carries TRBV20-1 and TRBJ2-5; either TRBD1 or TRBD2 may supply D (5 bases each). Germline loops: CDR1 DFQATT, CDR2 SNEGSKA (reference sequence). This CDR3 contains 14 residues. Trimming took off 2 bases at V and 0 bases at J, with 10 bases between the two ends. Written as DNA, the CDR3 is TGCAGTGCTAGACGGGGCGCGTACCAAGAGACCCAGTACTTC. Translation: CSARRGAYQETQYF.

The chain joins TRBV14 to TRBJ1-1; the D gene is possibly TRBD1 (5 bases). The CDR3 runs to 13 residues. The V and J ends lost 0 bases and 9 bases respectively, with 11 bases between them. The germline V gene has CDR1 SGHDN and CDR2 FVKESK. The CDR3 loop reads CASSQDVAGKAFF. The CDR3 nucleotides read TGTGCCAGCAGCCAAGATGTAGCAGGGAAAGCTTTCTTT.

This clonotype appeared a few times. Here the CDR3 reads CASSQPRVSGANVLTF. The CDR3 DNA is TGTGCCAGCAGCCAACCCAGGGTCTCTGGGGCCAACGTCCTGACTTTC. The V call is TRBV3-1, the J call TRBJ2-6; D perhaps matches TRBD1 (5 bases). Germline CDR1 reads LGHDT; CDR2 reads YNNKEL (reference sequence). This CDR3 is built from 16 residues. The V end was cut by 2 bases, the J end by 0 bases, with 8 bases between.

The chain carries TRBV5-5 and TRBJ2-7; a possible D gene is TRBD1 (7 bases). The tail of the sequence fits TRBJ2-5 better, so the J call may be wrong. Germline-derived CDR1 and CDR2 are SGHKS and YYEKEE (reference sequence). The CDR3 is 15 residues long. The CDR3, as DNA: TGTGCCAGCAGCTTTGGCCCAGGGGGGCAAGAGACCCAGTACTTC. Its protein is CASSFGPGGQETQYF.

CDR3 DNA sequence: TGTGCCAGCAGCCCGAGGGACGGGCCGACCCAGTACTTC. Protein: CASSPRDGPTQYF. V and J are TRBV5-6 and TRBJ2-5, with D possibly called TRBD1 or TRBD2 (5 bases each). Trimming stripped 4 bases from V and 7 bases from J, with 14 bases between. The CDR3 extends over 13 amino acids. In germline, CDR1 is SGHDT, CDR2 YYEEEE.

The V call is TRBV12-3 or TRBV12-4, the J call TRBJ1-2; D not certain. V lost 1 base and J lost 8, with 11 bases in between. The CDR3 spans 13 residues. CDR3 sequence: CASSLGSPGGYTF. The CDR3 coding sequence is TGTGCCAGCAGTTTAGGGTCTCCAGGAGGCTACACCTTC.

This clonotype has more than one count but fewer than ten. The chain recombines TRBV3-1 with TRBJ2-1; D could derive from TRBD1 or TRBD2 (6 bases each). The V end was cut by 3 bases, the J end by 0 bases, with 9 bases between. Germline V lookup: CDR1 LGHDT, CDR2 YNNKEL (reference sequence). CDR3 length: 15 amino acids. As DNA, the CDR3 is TGTGCCAGCAGCCACTGGGGGGCCTCCTACAATGAGCAGTTCTTC. This codes for CASSHWGASYNEQFF.

As to this clonotype: Mismatch with germline at one junction end may stem from a read error. The CDR3 region is CASSLTGRRDPQYF. DNA for the CDR3: TGTGCCAGCAGCCTAACGGGACGGAGAGATCCGCAGTATTTT. The chain is built from TRBV27 and TRBJ2-3; D tentatively reads TRBD1 or TRBD2 (5 bases each). The CDR3 has 14 amino acids. Germline loops: CDR1 MNHEY, CDR2 SMNVEV (reference sequence).

This clonotype was seen a few times. The chain carries TRBV3-1 and TRBJ2-5, with D tentatively TRBD2 (5 bases). The J call may be in error: the DNA end matches TRBJ2-7 better. The CDR3 loop spans 14 amino acids. Germline CDR1 LGHDT, CDR2 YNNKEL (reference sequence). Written as DNA, the CDR3 is TGTGCCAGCAGCCGGGCAGGTAGCGACTACGAGCAGTACTTC. This translates into CASSRAGSDYEQYF.